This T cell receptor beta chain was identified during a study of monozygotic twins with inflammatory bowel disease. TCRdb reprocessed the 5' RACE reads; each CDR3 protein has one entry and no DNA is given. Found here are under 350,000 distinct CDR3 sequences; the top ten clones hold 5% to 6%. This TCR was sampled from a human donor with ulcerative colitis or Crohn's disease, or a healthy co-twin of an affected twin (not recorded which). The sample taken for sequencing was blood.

The CDR3 loop reads CASSPGTDTQYF. This chain connects TRBV12-3 or TRBV12-4 to TRBJ2-3; absent DNA, TCRdb's TRBD1 call cannot be checked. The CDR3 consists of 12 residues.